This T cell receptor beta chain stems from a study of blood T cells in healthy people across ages. A second roughly 6 to 12 cycle PCR used barcoded and J-beta primers. MiXCR, run by TCRdb on the 5' RACE reads, gives a single entry per CDR3 protein. This table has 1.5 million to 2 million distinct CDR3 sequences, around 48% appearing once. V was clipped by 4 bases and J by 3 bases; unmatched bases: 12. Germline V lookup: CDR1 SNHLY, CDR2 FYNNEI. The CDR3 spans 16 residues. The receptor's source is a woman aged 40 to 50 in good health. V and J are TRBV2 and TRBJ2-7; TRBD2 agrees at 7 bases. The sample taken for sequencing was blood. Here the CDR3 DNA reads TGTGCCAGCAGTGGCTCGGGGAGCGGGGATGACTACGAGCAGTACTTC. This gives the protein CASSGSGSGDDYEQYF.